This T cell receptor (beta chain) was obtained from a study of Tregs in tolerant kidney transplant recipients. Regarding this clone: From the germline J gene comes the end of the CDR3, since the read stops 3 residues before it.

The table came from immunoSEQ multiplex PCR; TCRdb's copy has only in-frame clones and leaves some out. The sample has 25,000 to 35,000 clones. The CDR3 is 16 amino acids. The V gene's germline CDR1 is SGHRS and CDR2 YFSETQ. This material consisted of CD8+ T cells from blood, taken before the transplant. The chain joins TRBV5-1 to TRBJ1-2; TRBD1 is a possible D gene (5 bases). This clonotype was obtained from a human donor who received a combined kidney and bone marrow transplant. The sequenced part of the CDR3 DNA is TGCGCCAGCAGCTTGGATTTGCAGGGAGACGTTGAGGGC. Its translation: CASSLDLQGDVEG. The whole CDR3 protein is CASSLDLQGDVEGYTF.